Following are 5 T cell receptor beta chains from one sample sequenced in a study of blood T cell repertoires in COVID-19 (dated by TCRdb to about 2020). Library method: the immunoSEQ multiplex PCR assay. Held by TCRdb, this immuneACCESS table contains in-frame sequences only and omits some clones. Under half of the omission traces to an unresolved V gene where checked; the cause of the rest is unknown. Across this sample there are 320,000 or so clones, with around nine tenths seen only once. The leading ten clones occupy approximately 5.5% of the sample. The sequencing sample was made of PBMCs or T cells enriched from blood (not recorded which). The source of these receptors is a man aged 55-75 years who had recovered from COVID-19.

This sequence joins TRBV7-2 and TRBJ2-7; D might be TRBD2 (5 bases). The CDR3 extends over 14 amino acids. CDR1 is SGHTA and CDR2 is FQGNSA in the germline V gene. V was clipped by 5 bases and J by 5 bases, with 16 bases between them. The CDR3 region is CASSPRFFGDEQYF. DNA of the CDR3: TGTGCCAGCAGCCCACGGTTCTTCGGGGACGAGCAGTACTTC.

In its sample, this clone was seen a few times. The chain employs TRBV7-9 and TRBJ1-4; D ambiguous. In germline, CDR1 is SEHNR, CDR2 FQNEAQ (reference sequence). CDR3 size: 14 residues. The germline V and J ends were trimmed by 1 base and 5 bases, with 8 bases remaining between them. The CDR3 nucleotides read TGTGCCAGCAGCTTAGGGGCGATGAATGAAAAACTGTTTTTT. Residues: CASSLGAMNEKLFF. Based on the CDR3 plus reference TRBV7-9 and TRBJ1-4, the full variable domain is DTGVSQNPRHKITKRGQNVTFRCDPISEHNRLYWYRQTLGQGPEFLTYFQNEAQLEKSRLLSDRFSAERPKGSFSTLEIQRTEQGDSAMYLCASSLGAMNEKLFFGSGTQLSVL.

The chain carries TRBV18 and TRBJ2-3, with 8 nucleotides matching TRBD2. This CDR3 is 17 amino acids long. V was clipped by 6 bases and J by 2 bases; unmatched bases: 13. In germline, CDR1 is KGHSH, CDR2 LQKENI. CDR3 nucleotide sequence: TGTGCCAGCTCGCTAAAAACTAGCGGAGGAACCACAGATACGCAGTATTTT. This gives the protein CASSLKTSGGTTDTQYF.

In DNA, the CDR3 is TGTGCCAGCAGCAAAGCGGGGGACAGGAGGATTAACGCAGATACGCAGTATTTT. This translates into CASSKAGDRRINADTQYF. The chain employs TRBV21-1 and TRBJ2-3; the D call of TRBD1 is as the table states it, not checked on the DNA. TRBV21-1 is deemed a pseudogene. This CDR3 contains 18 residues.

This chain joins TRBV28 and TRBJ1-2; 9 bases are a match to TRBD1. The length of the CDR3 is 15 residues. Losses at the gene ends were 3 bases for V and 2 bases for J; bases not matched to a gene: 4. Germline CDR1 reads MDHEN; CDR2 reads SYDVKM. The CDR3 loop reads CASSFRTGGNYGYTF. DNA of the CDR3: TGTGCCAGCAGTTTCCGTACAGGGGGCAACTATGGCTACACCTTC.